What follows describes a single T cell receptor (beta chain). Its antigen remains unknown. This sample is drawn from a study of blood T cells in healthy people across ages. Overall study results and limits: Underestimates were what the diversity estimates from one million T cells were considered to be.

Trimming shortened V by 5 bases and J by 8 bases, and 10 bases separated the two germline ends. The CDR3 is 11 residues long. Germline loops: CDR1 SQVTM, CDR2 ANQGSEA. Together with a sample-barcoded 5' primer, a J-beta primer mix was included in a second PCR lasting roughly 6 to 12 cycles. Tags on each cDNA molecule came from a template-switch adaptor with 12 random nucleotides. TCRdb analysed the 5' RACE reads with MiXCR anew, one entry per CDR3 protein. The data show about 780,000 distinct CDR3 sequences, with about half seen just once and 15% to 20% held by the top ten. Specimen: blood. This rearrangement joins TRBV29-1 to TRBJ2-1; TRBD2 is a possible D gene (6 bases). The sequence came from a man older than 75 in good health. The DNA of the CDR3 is TGCAGCGTTAGGACTATGGATGAGCAGTTCTTC. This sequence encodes CSVRTMDEQFF.